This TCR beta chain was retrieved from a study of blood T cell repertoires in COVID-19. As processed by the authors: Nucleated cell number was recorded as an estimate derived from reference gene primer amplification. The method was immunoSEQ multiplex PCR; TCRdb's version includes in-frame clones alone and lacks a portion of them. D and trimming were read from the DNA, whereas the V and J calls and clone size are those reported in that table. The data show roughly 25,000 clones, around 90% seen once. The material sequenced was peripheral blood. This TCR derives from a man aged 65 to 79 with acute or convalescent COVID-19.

In DNA, the CDR3 is TGTGCCAGCAGTGACGGTATTGCCGACAGGGGCATTAGCTACGAGCAGTACTTC. It specifies CASSDGIADRGISYEQYF. V usage is TRBV6-4 and J usage is TRBJ2-7; 8 positions agree with TRBD1. Germline loops: CDR1 MRHNA, CDR2 SNTAGT. The CDR3 has 18 amino acids. The ends lost 2 bases at V and 3 bases at J; junction bases unmatched: 15.